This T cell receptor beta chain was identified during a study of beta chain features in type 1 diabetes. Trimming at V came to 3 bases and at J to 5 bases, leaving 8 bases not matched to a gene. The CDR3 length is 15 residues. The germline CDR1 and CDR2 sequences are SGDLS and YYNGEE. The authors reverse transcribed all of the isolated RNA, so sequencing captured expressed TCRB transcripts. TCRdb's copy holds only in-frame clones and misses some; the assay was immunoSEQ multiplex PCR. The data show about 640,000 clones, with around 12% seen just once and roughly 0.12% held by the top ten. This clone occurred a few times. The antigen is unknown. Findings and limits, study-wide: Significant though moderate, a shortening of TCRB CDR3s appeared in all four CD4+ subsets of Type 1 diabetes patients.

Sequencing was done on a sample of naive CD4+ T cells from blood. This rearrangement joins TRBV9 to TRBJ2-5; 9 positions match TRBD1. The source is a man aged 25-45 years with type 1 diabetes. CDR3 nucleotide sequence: TGTGCCAGCAGCGCCGGGACAGGGCAATGGGAGACCCAGTACTTC. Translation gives CASSAGTGQWETQYF.